These T cell receptor beta chains were read from a single sample in a study of T cell responses to AZD1222 COVID-19 vaccine. Sequenced by immunoSEQ multiplex PCR; TCRdb stores in-frame clones only, minus some. The sample has 130,000 to 150,000 clones; about 90% are singletons. This specimen consisted of peripheral blood, obtained on day 0 of AZD1222 vaccination. These receptors were obtained from an adult in good health. CDR3s include the opening cysteine and the closing phenylalanine or tryptophan. The order of the fields is clone size, D gene, V gene, J gene, CDR3 protein, CDR3 DNA. The D gene is left open where the match is weak. Size is omitted from some rows. Given values are once, few, many or a class for expanded clones.

-	-	TRBV9	TRBJ2-5	CASSVGSNAPQETQYF	TGTGCCAGCAGCGTAGGATCAAACGCACCCCAAGAGACCCAGTACTTC
-	-	TRBV5-4	TRBJ2-2	CASSGTNTGELFF	TGTGCCAGCAGCGGGACGAACACCGGGGAGCTGTTTTTT
-	-	TRBV4-1	TRBJ2-5	CASSQGDSQETQYF	TGCGCCAGCAGCCAAGGGGACTCCCAAGAGACCCAGTACTTC
-	TRBD1	TRBV27	TRBJ1-1	CASSYGTGEREAFF	TGTGCCAGCAGTTATGGGACAGGGGAAAGAGAAGCTTTCTTT
-	TRBD1	TRBV5-6	TRBJ1-2	CASTTRQGSGYTF	TGTGCCAGCACAACCAGACAGGGATCTGGCTACACCTTC
-	-	TRBV5-1	TRBJ1-5	CANGAKYQPQHF	TGCGCCAACGGGGCCAAGTATCAGCCCCAGCATTTT
-	-	TRBV19	TRBJ2-5	CASSPRVQETQYF	TGTGCCAGTAGTCCCCGAGTTCAAGAGACCCAGTACTTC
-	-	TRBV7-9	TRBJ1-2	CASSLAIANYGYTF	TGTGCCAGCAGCTTAGCGATAGCTAACTATGGCTACACCTTC
-	-	TRBV6-4	TRBJ2-3	CASSVTESDTQYF	TGTGCCAGCAGCGTGACAGAATCAGATACGCAGTATTTT
-	-	TRBV4-3	TRBJ2-2	CASSQFQGGTGELFF	TGCGCCAGCAGCCAATTCCAGGGTGGCACCGGGGAGCTGTTTTTT
-	-	TRBV27	TRBJ2-7	CASSPAGTYYEQYF	TGTGCCAGCAGTCCCGCTGGCACCTACTACGAGCAGTACTTC
-	TRBD2	TRBV3-1/TRBV3-2	TRBJ2-7	CASRLAGGPYEQYF	TGTGCCAGCAGACTAGCGGGGGGGCCCTACGAGCAGTACTTC
-	-	TRBV21-1	TRBJ2-7	CASTNYEQYF	TGTGCCAGCACCAACTACGAGCAGTACTTC
-	TRBD2	TRBV7-2	TRBJ2-1	CASSPGLAGGYEQFF	TGTGCCAGCAGCCCAGGACTAGCGGGAGGCTATGAGCAGTTCTTC
-	-	TRBV6-5	TRBJ2-5	CASSYSLRRRETQYF	TGTGCCAGCAGTTACTCTCTCCGACGTAGGGAGACCCAGTACTTC
-	-	TRBV27	TRBJ1-4	CASSLRAGTGGLKLFF	TGTGCCAGCAGTTTAAGGGCGGGGACCGGTGGGTTAAAACTGTTTTTT
-	-	TRBV4-3	TRBJ2-5	CASSQFFGEKETQYF	TGCGCCAGCAGCCAATTTTTTGGGGAGAAAGAGACCCAGTACTTC
-	-	TRBV6-5	TRBJ1-2	CASREDGNYGYTF	TGTGCCAGCAGAGAGGACGGTAACTATGGCTACACCTTC
-	-	TRBV7-2	TRBJ1-2	CASSVGSKGYGYTF	TGTGCCAGCAGCGTAGGGTCGAAGGGCTATGGCTACACCTTC
-	TRBD2	TRBV6-9	TRBJ2-1	CASSLAGSSYNEQFF	TGTGCCAGCAGTTTAGCGGGGAGCTCCTACAATGAGCAGTTCTTC
-	-	TRBV7-9	TRBJ2-3	CASLGFPLDTQYF	TGTGCCAGCCTGGGCTTTCCTCTGGATACGCAGTATTTT
few	-	TRBV29-1	TRBJ2-1	CSVSQFGEQFF	TGCAGCGTTAGCCAGTTCGGTGAGCAGTTCTTC
-	-	TRBV5-6	TRBJ1-2	CASSLTESYGYTF	TGTGCCAGCAGCTTGACAGAATCATATGGCTACACCTTC
-	-	TRBV28	TRBJ1-1	CASSSPEGAGNTEAFF	TGTGCCAGCAGTTCCCCTGAAGGGGCCGGGAACACTGAAGCTTTCTTT
-	-	TRBV27	TRBJ2-5	CASSFRQGTQYF	TGTGCCAGCAGTTTCCGGCAGGGGACCCAGTACTTC
few	-	TRBV3-1/TRBV3-2	TRBJ1-5	CASSQGFTQPQHF	TGTGCCAGCAGCCAGGGTTTTACTCAGCCCCAGCATTTT
-	-	TRBV7-2	TRBJ2-1	CASSRQTGLSYNEQFF	TGTGCCAGCAGCCGCCAAACTGGCCTCTCCTACAATGAGCAGTTCTTC
-	TRBD2	TRBV7-2	TRBJ2-3	CASSRTSGGSHTQYF	TGTGCCAGCAGCCGGACTAGCGGGGGAAGCCATACGCAGTATTTT
once	-	TRBV28	TRBJ1-2	CASGTSYGYTF	TGTGCCAGTGGGACATCCTATGGCTACACCTTC
-	-	TRBV9	TRBJ2-1	CASSVRGGNEQFF	TGTGCCAGCAGCGTAAGGGGTGGAAATGAGCAGTTCTTC
-	-	TRBV2	TRBJ1-4	CASRPLQGTGKLFF	TGTGCCAGCAGACCTCTACAGGGAACTGGAAAACTGTTTTTT
-	-	TRBV6-2/TRBV6-3	TRBJ2-7	CASSYEGSRAALWYF	TGTGCCAGCAGTTACGAGGGATCCCGGGCGGCCCTCTGGTACTTC
-	-	TRBV13	TRBJ1-4	CASSRGGYNEKLFF	TGTGCCAGCAGCCGAGGCGGATACAATGAAAAACTGTTTTTT
-	-	TRBV7-9	TRBJ2-1	CAIPSAASYNEQFF	TGTGCCATCCCCTCCGCGGCCTCCTACAATGAGCAGTTCTTC
-	TRBD1	TRBV2	TRBJ2-5	CASSAGQGIFETQYF	TGTGCCAGCAGTGCAGGACAGGGGATTTTCGAGACCCAGTACTTC
-	-	TRBV27	TRBJ2-4	CASQTKAKNIQYF	TGTGCCAGCCAGACAAAAGCCAAAAATATTCAGTACTTC
-	-	TRBV11-2	TRBJ2-3	CASSRWTDTQYF	TGTGCCAGCAGTCGCTGGACAGATACGCAGTATTTT
-	-	TRBV19	TRBJ1-5	CASTPGHPVQPQHF	TGTGCCAGTACTCCCGGGCACCCAGTACAGCCCCAGCATTTT
-	-	TRBV18	TRBJ1-6	CASSCGGQISYNSPLHF	TGTGCCAGCTCATGCGGTGGGCAGATCTCCTATAATTCACCCCTCCACTTT
few	-	TRBV4-2	TRBJ2-7	CASSQDEASPSYEQYF	TGTGCCAGCAGCCAAGATGAGGCTAGCCCTTCCTACGAGCAGTACTTC
-	TRBD2	TRBV6-5	TRBJ2-1	CASTRPGLAVEQFF	TGTGCCAGCACCCGTCCGGGACTAGCGGTTGAGCAGTTCTTC
-	TRBD2	TRBV6-6	TRBJ2-3	CASSYTAGGWDTQYF	TGTGCCAGCAGTTACACTGCGGGAGGGTGGGATACGCAGTATTTT
-	-	TRBV19	TRBJ1-5	CASSITVVRLRNQPQHF	TGTGCCAGTAGTATCACCGTGGTCCGGTTAAGGAATCAGCCCCAGCATTTT
-	-	TRBV21-1	TRBJ1-4	CASSAYRFSNEKLFF	TGTGCCAGCAGCGCATACAGATTCTCTAATGAAAAACTGTTTTTT
-	-	TRBV5-4	TRBJ2-1	CASSLELWGRINEQFF	TGTGCCAGCAGCTTGGAGCTTTGGGGGCGTATCAATGAGCAGTTCTTC
-	TRBD1	TRBV6-2/TRBV6-3	TRBJ2-3	CASGRDRGLIGQYF	TGTGCCAGCGGCCGGGACAGGGGGCTAATTGGGCAGTATTTT
-	TRBD1	TRBV28	TRBJ1-2	CASRITQGALTF	TGTGCCAGCAGAATTACCCAGGGGGCGCTCACCTTC
once	-	TRBV5-1	TRBJ2-5	CASELRPEETQYF	TGCGCCAGCGAGTTACGGCCCGAAGAGACCCAGTACTTC
-	-	TRBV12-3/TRBV12-4	TRBJ2-5	CASSWGSQETQYF	TGTGCCAGCAGTTGGGGGAGCCAAGAGACCCAGTACTTC
-	-	TRBV19	TRBJ1-5	CASSIQGGQPQHF	TGTGCCAGTAGTATACAGGGAGGACAGCCCCAGCATTTT
-	TRBD1	TRBV5-8	TRBJ1-1	CASSLGDRLNTEAFF	TGTGCCAGCAGCTTGGGGGACAGATTGAACACTGAAGCTTTCTTT
-	-	TRBV3-1/TRBV3-2	TRBJ1-3	CASSQGSGNTIYF	TGTGCCAGCAGCCAAGGATCTGGAAACACCATATATTTT
-	-	TRBV13	TRBJ1-4	CASSEGLTNEKLFF	TGTGCCAGCAGCGAAGGATTGACTAATGAAAAACTGTTTTTT
-	TRBD1	TRBV18	TRBJ2-5	CASSPGTGGRETQYF	TGTGCCAGCTCACCCGGGACAGGGGGAAGAGAGACCCAGTACTTC
-	TRBD2	TRBV7-8	TRBJ2-3	CASSPSGGGPPDTQYF	TGTGCCAGCAGCCCCTCTGGGGGAGGGCCCCCAGATACGCAGTATTTT